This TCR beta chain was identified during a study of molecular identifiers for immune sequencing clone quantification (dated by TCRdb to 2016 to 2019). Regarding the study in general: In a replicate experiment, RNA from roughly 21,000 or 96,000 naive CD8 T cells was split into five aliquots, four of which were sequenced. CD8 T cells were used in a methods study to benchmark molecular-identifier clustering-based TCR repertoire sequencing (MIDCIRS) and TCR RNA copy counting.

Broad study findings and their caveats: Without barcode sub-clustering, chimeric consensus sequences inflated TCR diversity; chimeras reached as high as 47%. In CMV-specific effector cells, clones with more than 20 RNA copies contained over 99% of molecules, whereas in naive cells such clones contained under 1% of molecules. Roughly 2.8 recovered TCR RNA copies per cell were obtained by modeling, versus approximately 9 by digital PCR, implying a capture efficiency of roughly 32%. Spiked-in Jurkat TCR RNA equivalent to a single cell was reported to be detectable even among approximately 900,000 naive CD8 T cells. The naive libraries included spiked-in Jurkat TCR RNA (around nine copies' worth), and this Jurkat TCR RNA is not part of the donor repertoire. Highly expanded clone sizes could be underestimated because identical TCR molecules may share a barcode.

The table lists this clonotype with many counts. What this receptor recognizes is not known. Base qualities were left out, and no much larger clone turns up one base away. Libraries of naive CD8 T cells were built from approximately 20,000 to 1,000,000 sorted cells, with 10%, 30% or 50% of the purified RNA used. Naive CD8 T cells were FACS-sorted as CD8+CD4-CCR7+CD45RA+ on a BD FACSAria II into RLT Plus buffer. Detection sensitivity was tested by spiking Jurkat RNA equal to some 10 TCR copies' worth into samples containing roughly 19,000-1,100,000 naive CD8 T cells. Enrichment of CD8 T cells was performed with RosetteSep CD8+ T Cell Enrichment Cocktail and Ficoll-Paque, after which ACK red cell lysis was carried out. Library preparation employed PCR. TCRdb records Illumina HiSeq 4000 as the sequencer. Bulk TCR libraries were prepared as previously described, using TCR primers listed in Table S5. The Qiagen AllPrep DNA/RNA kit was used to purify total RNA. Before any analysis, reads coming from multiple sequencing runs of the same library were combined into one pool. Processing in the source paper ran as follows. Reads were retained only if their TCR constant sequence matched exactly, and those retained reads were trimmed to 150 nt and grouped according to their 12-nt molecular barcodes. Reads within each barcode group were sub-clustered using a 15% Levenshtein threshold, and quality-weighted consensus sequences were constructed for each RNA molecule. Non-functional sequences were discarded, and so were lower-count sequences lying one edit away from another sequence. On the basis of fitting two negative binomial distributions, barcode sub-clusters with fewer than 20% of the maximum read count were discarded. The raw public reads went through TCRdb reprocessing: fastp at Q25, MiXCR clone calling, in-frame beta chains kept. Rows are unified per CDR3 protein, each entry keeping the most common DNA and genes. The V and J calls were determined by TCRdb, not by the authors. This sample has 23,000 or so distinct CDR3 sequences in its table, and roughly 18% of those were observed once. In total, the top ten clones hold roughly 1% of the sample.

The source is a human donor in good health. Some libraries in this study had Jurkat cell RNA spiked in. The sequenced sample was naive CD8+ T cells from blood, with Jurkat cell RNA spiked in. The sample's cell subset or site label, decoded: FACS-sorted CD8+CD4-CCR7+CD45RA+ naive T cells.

The DNA reads as follows: TGTGCCAGCAGCAACCGGGACAAACAAGAGACCCAGTACTTC. It translates as CASSNRDKQETQYF. The chain couples TRBV7-9 to TRBJ2-5; a weak D assignment points to TRBD1 (6 bases agree). The germline V gene (reference sequence) supplies CDR1 SEHNR and CDR2 FQNEAQ. Spanning cysteine to phenylalanine, the CDR3 consists of 14 amino acids. Just CDR3 DNA is preserved here, 42 bases in frame from base 1. Trimming takes 5 bases from V and 2 bases from J, and the germline ends sit 12 bases apart.